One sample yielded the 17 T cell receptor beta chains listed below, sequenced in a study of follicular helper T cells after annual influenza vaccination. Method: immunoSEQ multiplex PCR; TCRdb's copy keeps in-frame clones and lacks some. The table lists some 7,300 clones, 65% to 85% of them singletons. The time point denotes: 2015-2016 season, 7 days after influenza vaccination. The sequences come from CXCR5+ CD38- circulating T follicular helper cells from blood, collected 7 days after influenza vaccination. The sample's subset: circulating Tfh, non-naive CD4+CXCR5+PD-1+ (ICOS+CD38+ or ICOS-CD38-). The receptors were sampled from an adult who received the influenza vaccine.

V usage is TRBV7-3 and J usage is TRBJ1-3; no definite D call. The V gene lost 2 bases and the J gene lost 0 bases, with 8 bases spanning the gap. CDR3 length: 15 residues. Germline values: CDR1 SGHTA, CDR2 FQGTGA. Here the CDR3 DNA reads TGTGCCAGCAGCTTATCCGGCAGCTCTGGAAACACCATATATTTT. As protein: CASSLSGSSGNTIYF.

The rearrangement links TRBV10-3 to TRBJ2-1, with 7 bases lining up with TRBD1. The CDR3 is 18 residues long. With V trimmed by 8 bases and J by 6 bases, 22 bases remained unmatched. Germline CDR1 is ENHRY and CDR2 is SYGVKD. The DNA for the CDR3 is TGTGCCATCGGGCTGGGACAGACCGGGACACCCCCGGGCAATGAGCAGTTCTTC. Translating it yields CAIGLGQTGTPPGNEQFF.

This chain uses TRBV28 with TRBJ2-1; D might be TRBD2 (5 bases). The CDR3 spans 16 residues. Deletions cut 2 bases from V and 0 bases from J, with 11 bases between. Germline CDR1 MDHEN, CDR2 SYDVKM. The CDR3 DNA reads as TGTGCCAGCAGTTTACGGATGGGGAGCTCCTACAATGAGCAGTTCTTC. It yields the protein CASSLRMGSSYNEQFF.

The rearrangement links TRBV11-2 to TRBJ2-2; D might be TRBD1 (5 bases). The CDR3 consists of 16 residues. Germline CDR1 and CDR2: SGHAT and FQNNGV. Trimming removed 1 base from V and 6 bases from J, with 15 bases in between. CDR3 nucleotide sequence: TGTGCCAGCAGCTTAGTTGCCAGGGTCCCCCCCGGGGAGCTGTTTTTT. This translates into CASSLVARVPPGELFF.

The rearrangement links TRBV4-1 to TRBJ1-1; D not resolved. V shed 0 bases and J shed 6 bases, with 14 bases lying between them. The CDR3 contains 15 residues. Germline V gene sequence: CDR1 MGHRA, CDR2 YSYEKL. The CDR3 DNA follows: TGCGCCAGCAGCCAAGAAGAGCGGGGATCCCCTGAAGCTTTCTTT. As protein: CASSQEERGSPEAFF.

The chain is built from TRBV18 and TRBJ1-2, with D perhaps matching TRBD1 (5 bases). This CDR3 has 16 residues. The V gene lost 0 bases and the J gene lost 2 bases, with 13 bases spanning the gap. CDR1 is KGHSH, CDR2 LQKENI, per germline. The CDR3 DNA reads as TGTGCCAGCTCACCACCCACGAAGGGACGGAACTATGGCTACACCTTC. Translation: CASSPPTKGRNYGYTF.

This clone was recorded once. CDR3 nucleotides: TGTGCCTGGAGTTCTGGACCGACCCAGTACTTC. Translation: CAWSSGPTQYF. The V call is TRBV30, the J call TRBJ2-5; D is ambiguous. CDR1 and CDR2 (germline): GTSNPN, SVGIG (reference sequence). This CDR3 is built from 11 residues. V gave up 2 bases and J gave up 7 bases, with 8 bases separating them.

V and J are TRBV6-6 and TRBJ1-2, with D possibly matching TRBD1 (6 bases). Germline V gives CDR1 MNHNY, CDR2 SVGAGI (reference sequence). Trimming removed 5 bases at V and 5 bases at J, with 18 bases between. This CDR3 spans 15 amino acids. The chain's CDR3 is CASSLAGGVNYGYTF. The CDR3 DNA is TGTGCCAGCAGTCTGGCGGGGGGCGTTAATTATGGCTACACCTTC.

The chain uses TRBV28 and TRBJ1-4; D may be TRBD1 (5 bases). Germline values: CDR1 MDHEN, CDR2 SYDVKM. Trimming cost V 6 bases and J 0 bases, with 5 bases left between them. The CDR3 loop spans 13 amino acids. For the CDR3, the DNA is TGTGCCAGCAGGGACACAACTAATGAAAAACTGTTTTTT. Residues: CASRDTTNEKLFF. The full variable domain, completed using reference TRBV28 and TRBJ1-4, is DVKVTQSSRYLVKRTGEKVFLECVQDMDHENMFWYRQDPGLGLRLIYFSYDVKMKEKGDIPEGYSVSREKKERFSLILESASTNQTSMYLCASRDTTNEKLFFGSGTQLSVL.

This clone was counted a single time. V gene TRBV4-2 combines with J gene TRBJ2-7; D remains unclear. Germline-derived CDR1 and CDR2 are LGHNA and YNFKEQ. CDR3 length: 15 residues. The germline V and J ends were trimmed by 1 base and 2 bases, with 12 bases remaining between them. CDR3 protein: CASSQAPTPTYEQYF. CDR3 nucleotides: TGTGCCAGCAGCCAAGCTCCGACTCCCACCTACGAGCAGTACTTC.

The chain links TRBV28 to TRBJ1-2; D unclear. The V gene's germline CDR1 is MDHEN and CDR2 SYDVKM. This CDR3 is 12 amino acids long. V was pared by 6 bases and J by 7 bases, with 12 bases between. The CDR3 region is CASSPRGTGYTF. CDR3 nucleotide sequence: TGTGCCAGCAGCCCCCGCGGCACTGGCTACACCTTC.

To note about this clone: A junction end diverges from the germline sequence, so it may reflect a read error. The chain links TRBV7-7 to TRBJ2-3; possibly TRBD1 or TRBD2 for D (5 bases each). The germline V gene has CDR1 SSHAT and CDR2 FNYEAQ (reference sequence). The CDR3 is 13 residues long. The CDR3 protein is CASSLAGGDTQYF. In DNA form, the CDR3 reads TGTGCTAGCAGCTTAGCTGGGGGAGATACGCAGTATTTT.

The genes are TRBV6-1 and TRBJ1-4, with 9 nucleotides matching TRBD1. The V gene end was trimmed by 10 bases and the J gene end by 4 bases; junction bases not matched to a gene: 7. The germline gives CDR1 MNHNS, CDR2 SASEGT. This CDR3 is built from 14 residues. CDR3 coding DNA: TGTGCCATTGGGGGGACAGGGCTTAATGAAAAACTGTTTTTT. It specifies CAIGGTGLNEKLFF.

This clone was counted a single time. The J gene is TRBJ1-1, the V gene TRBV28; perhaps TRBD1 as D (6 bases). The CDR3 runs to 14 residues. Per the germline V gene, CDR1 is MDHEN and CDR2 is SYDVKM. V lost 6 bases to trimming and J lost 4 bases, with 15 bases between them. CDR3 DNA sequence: TGTGCCAGCAGCTCCAGGGGATGGAGCACTGAAGCTTTCTTT. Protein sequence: CASSSRGWSTEAFF.

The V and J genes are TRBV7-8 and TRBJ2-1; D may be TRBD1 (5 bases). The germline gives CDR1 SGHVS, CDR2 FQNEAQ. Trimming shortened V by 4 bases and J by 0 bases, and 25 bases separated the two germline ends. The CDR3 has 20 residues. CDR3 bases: TGTGCCAGCAGCTCAGCCCCAACAGGTGGCGGTGCGAGCTCCTACAATGAGCAGTTCTTC. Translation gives CASSSAPTGGGASSYNEQFF.

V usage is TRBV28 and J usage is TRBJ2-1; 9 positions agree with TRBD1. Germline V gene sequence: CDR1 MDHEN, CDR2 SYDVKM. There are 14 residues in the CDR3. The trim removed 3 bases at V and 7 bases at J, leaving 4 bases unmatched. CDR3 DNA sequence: TGTGCCAGCAGTTTTGGGGACAGGGATAATGAGCAGTTCTTC. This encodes CASSFGDRDNEQFF.

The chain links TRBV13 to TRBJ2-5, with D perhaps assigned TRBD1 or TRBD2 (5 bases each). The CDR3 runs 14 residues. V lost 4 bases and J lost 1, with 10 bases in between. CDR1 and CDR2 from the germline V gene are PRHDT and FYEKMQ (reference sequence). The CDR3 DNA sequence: TGTGCCAGCAGCTCCACCGGGACCCAAGAGACCCAGTACTTC. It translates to CASSSTGTQETQYF.